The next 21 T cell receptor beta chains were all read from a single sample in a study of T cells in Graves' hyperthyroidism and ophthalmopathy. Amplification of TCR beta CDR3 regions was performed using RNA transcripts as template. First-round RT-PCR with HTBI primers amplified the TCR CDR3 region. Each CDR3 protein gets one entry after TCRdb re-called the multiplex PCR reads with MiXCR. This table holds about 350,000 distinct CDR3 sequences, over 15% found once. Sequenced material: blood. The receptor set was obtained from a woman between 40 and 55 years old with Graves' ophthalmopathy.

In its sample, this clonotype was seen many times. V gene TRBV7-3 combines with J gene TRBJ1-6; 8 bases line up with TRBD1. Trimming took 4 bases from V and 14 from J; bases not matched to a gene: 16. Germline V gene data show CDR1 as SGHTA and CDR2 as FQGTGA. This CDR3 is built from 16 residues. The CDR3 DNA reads TGTGCCAGCAGCTCTAAACCAGGGGGCCACTATATGACCCTCCACTTT. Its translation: CASSSKPGGHYMTLHF.

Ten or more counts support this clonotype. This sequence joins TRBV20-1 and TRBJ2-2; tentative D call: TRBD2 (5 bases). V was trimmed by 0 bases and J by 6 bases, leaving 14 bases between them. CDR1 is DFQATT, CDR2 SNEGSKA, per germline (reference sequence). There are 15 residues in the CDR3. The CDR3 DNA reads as TGCAGTGCTAGAGATGTCCGGGGTGGGGCCGGGGAGCTGTTTTTT. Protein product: CSARDVRGGAGELFF.

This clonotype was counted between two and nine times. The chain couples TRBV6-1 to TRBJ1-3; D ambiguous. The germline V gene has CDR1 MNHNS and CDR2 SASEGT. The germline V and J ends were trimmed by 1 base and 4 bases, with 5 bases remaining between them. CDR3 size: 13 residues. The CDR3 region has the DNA TGTGCCAGCAGTGAAGACGGGGGAAACACCATATATTTT. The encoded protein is CASSEDGGNTIYF.

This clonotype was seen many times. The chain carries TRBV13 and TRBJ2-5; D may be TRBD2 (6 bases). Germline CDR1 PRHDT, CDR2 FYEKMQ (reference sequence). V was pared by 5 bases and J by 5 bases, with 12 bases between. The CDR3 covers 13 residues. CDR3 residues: CASSPGSLETQYF. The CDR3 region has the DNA TGTGCCAGCAGCCCCGGGAGTTTGGAGACCCAGTACTTC.

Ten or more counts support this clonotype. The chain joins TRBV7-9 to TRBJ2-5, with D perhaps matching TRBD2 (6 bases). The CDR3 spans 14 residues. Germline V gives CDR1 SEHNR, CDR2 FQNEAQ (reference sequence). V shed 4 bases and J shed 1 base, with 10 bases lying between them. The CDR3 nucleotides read TGTGCCAGCAGCTACACTAGCCGCCAAGAGACCCAGTACTTC. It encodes CASSYTSRQETQYF.

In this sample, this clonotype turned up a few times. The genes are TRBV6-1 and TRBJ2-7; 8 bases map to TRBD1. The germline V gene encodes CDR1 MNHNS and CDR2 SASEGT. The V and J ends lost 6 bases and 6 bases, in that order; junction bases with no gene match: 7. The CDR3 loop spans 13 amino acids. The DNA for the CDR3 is TGTGCCAGCAGATGGGACAGGAGCGGCGAGCAGTACTTC. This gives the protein CASRWDRSGEQYF.

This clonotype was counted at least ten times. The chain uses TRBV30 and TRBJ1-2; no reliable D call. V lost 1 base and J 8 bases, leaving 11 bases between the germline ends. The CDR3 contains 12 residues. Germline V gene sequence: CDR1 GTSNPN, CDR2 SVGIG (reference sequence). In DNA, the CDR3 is TGTGCCTGGAGTGGTAGGTTATTCGGCTACACCTTC. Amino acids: CAWSGRLFGYTF.

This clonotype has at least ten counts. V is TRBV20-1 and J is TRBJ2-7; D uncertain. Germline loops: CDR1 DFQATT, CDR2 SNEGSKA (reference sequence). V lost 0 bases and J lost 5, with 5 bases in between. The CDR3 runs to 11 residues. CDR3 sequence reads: CSARDWHEQYF. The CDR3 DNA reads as TGCAGTGCTAGAGATTGGCACGAGCAGTACTTC.

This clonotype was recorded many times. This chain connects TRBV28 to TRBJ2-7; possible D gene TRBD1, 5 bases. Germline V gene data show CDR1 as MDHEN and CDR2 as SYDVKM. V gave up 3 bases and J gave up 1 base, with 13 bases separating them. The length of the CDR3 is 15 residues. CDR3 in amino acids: CASSLATKGSYEQYF. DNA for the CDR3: TGTGCCAGCAGTTTGGCAACTAAGGGGTCCTACGAGCAGTACTTC.

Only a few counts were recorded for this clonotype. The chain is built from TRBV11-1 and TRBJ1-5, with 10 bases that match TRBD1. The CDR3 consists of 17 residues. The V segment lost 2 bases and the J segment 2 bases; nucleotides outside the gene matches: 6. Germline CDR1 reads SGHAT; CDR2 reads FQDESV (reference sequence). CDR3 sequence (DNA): TGTGCCAGCAGCTTATGGACAGGGGGTATGGGCAATCAGCCCCAGCATTTT. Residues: CASSLWTGGMGNQPQHF. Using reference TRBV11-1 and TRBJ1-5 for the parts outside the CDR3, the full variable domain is EAEVAQSPRYKITEKSQAVAFWCDPISGHATLYWYRQILGQGPELLVQFQDESVVDDSQLPKDRFSAERLKGVDSTLKIQPAELGDSAMYLCASSLWTGGMGNQPQHFGDGTRLSIL.

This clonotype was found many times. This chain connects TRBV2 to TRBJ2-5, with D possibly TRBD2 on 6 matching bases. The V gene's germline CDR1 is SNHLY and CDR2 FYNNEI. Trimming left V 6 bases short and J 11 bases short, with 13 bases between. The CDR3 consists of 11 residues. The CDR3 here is CASRYEGTQYF. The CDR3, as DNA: TGTGCCAGCAGGTACGAGGGGACTCAGTACTTC. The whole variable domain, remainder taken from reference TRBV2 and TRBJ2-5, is EPEVTQTPSHQVTQMGQEVILRCVPISNHLYFYWYRQILGQKVEFLVSFYNNEISEKSEIFDDQFSVERPDGSNFTLKIRSTKLEDSAMYFCASRYEGTQYFGPGTRLLVL.

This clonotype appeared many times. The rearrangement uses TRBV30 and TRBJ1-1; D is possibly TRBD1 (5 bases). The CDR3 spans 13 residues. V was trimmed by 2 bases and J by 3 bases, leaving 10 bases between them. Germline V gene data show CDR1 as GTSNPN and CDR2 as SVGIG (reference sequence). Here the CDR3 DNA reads TGTGCCTGGAGTCCTGGGGGGGACACTGAAGCTTTCTTT. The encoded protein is CAWSPGGDTEAFF.

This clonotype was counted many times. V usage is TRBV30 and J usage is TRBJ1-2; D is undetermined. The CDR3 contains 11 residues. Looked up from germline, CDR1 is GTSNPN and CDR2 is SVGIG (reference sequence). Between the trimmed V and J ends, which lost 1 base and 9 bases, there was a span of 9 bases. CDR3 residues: CAWSEVIRYTF. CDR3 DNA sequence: TGTGCCTGGAGTGAGGTCATACGCTACACCTTC.

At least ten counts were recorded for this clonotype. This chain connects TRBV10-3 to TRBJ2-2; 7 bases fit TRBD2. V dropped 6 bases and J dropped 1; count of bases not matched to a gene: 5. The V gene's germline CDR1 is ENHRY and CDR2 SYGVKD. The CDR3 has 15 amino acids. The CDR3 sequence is CAISAGVRNTGELFF. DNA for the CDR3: TGTGCCATCAGCGCGGGAGTGAGGAACACCGGGGAGCTGTTTTTT.

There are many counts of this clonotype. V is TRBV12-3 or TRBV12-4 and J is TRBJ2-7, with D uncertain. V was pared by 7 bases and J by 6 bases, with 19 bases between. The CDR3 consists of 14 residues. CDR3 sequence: CASTLALSFSEQYF. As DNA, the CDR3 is TGTGCCAGCACTCTCGCTCTTAGTTTCTCCGAGCAGTACTTC.

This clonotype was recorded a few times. The CDR3 is CSVDPQGGSTEAFF. CDR3 nucleotides: TGCAGCGTTGATCCGCAGGGGGGGTCCACTGAAGCTTTCTTT. This sequence joins TRBV29-1 and TRBJ1-1, with TRBD1 matching 7 bases. The CDR3 sequence is 14 residues long. V dropped 3 bases and J dropped 4; count of bases not matched to a gene: 8. CDR1 and CDR2 from the germline V gene are SQVTM and ANQGSEA.

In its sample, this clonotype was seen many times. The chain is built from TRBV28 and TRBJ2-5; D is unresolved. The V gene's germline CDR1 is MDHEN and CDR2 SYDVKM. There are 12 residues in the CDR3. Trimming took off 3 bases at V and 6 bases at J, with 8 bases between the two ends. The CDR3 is CASSFSRQTQYF. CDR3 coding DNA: TGTGCCAGCAGTTTCAGTCGCCAGACCCAGTACTTC.

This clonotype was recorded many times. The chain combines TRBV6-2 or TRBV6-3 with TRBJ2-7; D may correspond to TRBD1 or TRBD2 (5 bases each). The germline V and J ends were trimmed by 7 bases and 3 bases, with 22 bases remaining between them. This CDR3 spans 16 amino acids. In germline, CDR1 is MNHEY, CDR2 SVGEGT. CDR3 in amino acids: CASKSYLGRDDYEQYF. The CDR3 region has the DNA TGTGCCAGCAAAAGTTATTTGGGCAGGGACGACTACGAGCAGTACTTC.

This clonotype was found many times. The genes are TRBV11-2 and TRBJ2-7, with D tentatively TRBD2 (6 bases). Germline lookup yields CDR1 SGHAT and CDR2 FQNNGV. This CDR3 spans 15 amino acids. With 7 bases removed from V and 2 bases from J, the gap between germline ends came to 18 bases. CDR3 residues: CASKGVRDSPYEQYF. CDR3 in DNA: TGTGCCAGCAAGGGCGTCCGGGACTCGCCCTACGAGCAGTACTTC. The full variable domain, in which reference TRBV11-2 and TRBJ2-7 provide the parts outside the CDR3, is EAGVAQSPRYKIIEKRQSVAFWCNPISGHATLYWYQQILGQGPKLLIQFQNNGVVDDSQLPKDRFSAERLKGVDSTLKIQPAKLEDSAVYLCASKGVRDSPYEQYFGPGTRLTVT.

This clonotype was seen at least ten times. CDR3 coding DNA: TGCAGCGTTAGTCGGACAGGGAGGGACTATGGCTACACCTTC. Its protein product is CSVSRTGRDYGYTF. The chain has TRBV29-1 and TRBJ1-2, with TRBD1 matching over 8 bases. V shed 5 bases and J 3 bases; nucleotides not matched to a gene: 8. This CDR3 contains 14 residues. Germline V lookup: CDR1 SQVTM, CDR2 ANQGSEA. Using reference TRBV29-1 and TRBJ1-2 for the parts outside the CDR3, the full variable domain is SAVISQKPSRDICQRGTSLTIQCQVDSQVTMMFWYRQQPGQSLTLIATANQGSEATYESGFVIDKFPISRPNLTFSTLTVSNMSPEDSSIYLCSVSRTGRDYGYTFGSGTRLTVV.

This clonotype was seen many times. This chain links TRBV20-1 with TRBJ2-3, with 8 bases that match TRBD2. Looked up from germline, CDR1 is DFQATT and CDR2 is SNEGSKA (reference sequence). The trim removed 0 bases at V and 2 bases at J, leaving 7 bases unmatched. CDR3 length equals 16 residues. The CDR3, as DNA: TGCAGTGCTAGAGATATAGCGGGACGGCTCACAGATACGCAGTATTTT. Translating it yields CSARDIAGRLTDTQYF.